This T cell receptor (beta chain) appears in the sequencing data of a study of identifying expanded T cells in peripheral blood. Healthy donors had no documented immune events, such as infections, while sampled. Sequenced by immunoSEQ multiplex PCR; TCRdb stores in-frame clones only, minus some. In the table there are about 110,000 clones, 88% of which are singletons. With V trimmed by 4 bases and J by 0 bases, 1 base remained unmatched. Per germline, CDR1 LGHNA and CDR2 YNFKEQ. The CDR3 totals 15 residues. Study-wide results and limits: Over about two and four weeks, about 15 and 19 clones changed, versus around 1.3 between replicates. Variance in clone template counts between approximately 2-week samples significantly increased with total template count across all healthy donors.

Worth noting for this clone: Its antigen remains unknown.

The TCR was taken from a person between 18 and 75 years old in good health. The sample comprised blood. The chain has TRBV4-2 and TRBJ1-1; 11 bases map to TRBD1. This chain's CDR3 is CASSPGQGVNTEAFF. The DNA of the CDR3 is TGTGCCAGCAGCCCGGGACAGGGGGTGAACACTGAAGCTTTCTTT.